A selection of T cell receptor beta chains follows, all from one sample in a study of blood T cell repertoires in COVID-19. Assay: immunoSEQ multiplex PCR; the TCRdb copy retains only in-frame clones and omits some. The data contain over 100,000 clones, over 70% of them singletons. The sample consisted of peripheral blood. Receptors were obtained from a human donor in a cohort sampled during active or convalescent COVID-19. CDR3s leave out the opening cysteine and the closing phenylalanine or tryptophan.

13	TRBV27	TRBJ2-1	ASSRGTGGMVEQF
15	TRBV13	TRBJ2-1	ASSLLLAGAHNNEQF
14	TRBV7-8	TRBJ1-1	ASSLRGRVLNTEAF
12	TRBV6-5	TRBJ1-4	ASTPQGGDEKLF
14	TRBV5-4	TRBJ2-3	ASSLGASGNTDTQY
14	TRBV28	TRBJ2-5	ASRDERGVEQETQY
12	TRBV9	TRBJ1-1	ASSPSTGNTEAF
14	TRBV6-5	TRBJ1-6	ASSSVPGQYNSPLH
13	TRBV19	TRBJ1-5	ASTPKRAAHQPQH
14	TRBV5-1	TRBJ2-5	ASSLGLAGGQETQY
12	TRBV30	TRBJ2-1	AWTGQGHDNEQF
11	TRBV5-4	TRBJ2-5	ASSLVQGSGQY
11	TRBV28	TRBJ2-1	ASGETGAYGQF
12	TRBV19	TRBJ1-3	ASSLQGTGNTIY
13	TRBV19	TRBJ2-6	ASSIRGSGANVLT
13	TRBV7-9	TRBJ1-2	ASSPRQGNWYGYT
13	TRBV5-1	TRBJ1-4	ASSQLGTTGEKLF
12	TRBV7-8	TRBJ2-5	ASSSFRLRETQY
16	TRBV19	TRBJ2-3	ASSTRKTSAASTDTQY
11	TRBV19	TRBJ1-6	ASSGQGYSPLH
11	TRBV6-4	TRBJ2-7	ASKEEELYEQY
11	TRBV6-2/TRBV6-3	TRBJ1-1	ASSYAWNTEAF
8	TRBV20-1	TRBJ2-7	SARRLEQY
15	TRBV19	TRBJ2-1	ASSKSDPPLSYNEQF
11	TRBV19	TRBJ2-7	ASSTGGQYEQY
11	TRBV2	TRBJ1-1	ASRRTESTEAF
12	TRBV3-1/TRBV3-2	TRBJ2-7	ASSQVSSSYEQY